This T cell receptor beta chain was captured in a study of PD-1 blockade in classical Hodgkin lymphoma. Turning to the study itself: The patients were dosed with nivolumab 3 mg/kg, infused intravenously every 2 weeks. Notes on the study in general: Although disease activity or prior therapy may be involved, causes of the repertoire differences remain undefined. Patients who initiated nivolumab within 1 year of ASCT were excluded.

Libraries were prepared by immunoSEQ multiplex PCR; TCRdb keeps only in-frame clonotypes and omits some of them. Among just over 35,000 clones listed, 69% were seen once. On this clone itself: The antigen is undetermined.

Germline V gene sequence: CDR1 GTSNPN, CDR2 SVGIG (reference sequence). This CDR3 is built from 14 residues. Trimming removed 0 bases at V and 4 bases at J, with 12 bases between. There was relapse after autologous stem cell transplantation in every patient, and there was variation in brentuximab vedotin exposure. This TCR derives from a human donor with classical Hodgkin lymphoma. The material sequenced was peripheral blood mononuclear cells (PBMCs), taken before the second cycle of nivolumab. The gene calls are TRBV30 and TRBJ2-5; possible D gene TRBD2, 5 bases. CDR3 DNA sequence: TGTGCCTGGAGTGTACAGCGGCTCGGAGAGACCCAGTACTTC. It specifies CAWSVQRLGETQYF. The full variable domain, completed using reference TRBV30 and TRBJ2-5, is SQTIHQWPATLVQPVGSPLSLECTVEGTSNPNLYWYRQAAGRGLQLLFYSVGIGQISSEVPQNLSASRPQDRQFILSSKKLLLSDSGFYLCAWSVQRLGETQYFGPGTRLLVL.